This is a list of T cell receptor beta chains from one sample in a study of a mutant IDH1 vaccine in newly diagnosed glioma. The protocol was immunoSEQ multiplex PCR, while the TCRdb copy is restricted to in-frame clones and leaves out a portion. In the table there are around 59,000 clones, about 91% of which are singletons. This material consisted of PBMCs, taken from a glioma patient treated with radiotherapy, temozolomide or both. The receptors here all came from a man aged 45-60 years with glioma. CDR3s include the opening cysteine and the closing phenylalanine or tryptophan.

CASSPRLAKNIQYF,TRBV27,TRBJ2-4
CASSQDQTSGGKTF,TRBV4-3,TRBJ2-7
CASSVGLAGGNEQFF,TRBV9,TRBJ2-1
CASSLADGSSGARADTQYF,TRBV5-1,TRBJ2-3
CAWSQRLAPNQPQHF,TRBV30,TRBJ1-5
CASSPIGTRGRTEAFF,TRBV7-9,TRBJ1-1
CASSLGPGAVRNTIYF,TRBV7-6,TRBJ1-3
CAWSSPSGQLPYEQYF,TRBV30,-
CASSLGFGSYEQYF,TRBV7-6,TRBJ2-7
CASRTFIDTIYF,TRBV2,TRBJ1-3
CASRTGQGRGEPQHF,TRBV27,TRBJ1-5
CASSQGPGSQNTIYF,TRBV4-3,TRBJ1-3
CASSEMEGTYEQYF,TRBV2,TRBJ2-7
CSVDLTRGAQETQYF,TRBV29-1,TRBJ2-5
CASSLAGGPSNEQFF,TRBV19,TRBJ2-1
CASSTDRNTEAFF,TRBV18,TRBJ1-1
CASSHLNSEQFF,TRBV18,TRBJ2-1
CASSERQGNQPQHF,TRBV2,TRBJ1-5
CASSPGEGEKLFF,TRBV14,TRBJ1-4
CASSLVGAGELFF,TRBV11-3,TRBJ2-2
CASSQDLVADTQYF,TRBV14,TRBJ2-3
CASSYIQGKDPPQHF,TRBV7-3,TRBJ1-5
CASSPLTGVGETQYF,TRBV7-9,TRBJ2-5
CASSVVSGAGGELFF,TRBV9,TRBJ2-2
CAISESGVSGTTGELFF,TRBV10-3,TRBJ2-2
CASSKGQLNTEAFF,TRBV11-2,TRBJ1-1
CASRRGFIEYEQYF,TRBV11-2,TRBJ2-7
CSVGVGTSEETQYF,TRBV29-1,TRBJ2-5
CASSSDDRVSYEQYF,TRBV28,TRBJ2-7
CASSRGDTEAFF,TRBV19,TRBJ1-1